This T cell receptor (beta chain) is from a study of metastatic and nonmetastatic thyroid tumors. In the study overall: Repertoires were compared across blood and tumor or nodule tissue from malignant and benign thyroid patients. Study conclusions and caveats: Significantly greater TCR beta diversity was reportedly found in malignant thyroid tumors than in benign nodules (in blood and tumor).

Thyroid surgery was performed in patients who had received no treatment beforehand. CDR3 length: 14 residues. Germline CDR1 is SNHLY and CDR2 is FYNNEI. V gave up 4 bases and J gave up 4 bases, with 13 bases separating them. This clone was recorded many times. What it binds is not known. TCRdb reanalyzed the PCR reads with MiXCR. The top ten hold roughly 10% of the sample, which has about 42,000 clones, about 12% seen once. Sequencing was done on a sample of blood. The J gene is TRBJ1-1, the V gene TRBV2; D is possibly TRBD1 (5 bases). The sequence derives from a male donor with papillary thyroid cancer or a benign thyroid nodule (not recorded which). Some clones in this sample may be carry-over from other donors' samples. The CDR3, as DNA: TGTGCCAGCAGTGCGGAGGGACTAGGCACTGAAGCTTTCTTT. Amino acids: CASSAEGLGTEAFF.